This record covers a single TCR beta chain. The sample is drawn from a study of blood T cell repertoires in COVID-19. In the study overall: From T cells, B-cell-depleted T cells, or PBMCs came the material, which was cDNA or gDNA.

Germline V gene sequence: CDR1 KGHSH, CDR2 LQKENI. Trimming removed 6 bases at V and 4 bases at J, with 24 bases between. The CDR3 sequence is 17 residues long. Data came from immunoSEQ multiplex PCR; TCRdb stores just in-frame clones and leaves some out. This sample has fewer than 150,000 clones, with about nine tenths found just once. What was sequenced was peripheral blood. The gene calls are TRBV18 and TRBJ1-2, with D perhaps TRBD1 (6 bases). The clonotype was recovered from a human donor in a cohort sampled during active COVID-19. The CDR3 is CASSIGQLNMNSYGYTF. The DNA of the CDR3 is TGTGCCAGCTCGATCGGACAGCTCAACATGAACTCCTATGGCTACACCTTC.